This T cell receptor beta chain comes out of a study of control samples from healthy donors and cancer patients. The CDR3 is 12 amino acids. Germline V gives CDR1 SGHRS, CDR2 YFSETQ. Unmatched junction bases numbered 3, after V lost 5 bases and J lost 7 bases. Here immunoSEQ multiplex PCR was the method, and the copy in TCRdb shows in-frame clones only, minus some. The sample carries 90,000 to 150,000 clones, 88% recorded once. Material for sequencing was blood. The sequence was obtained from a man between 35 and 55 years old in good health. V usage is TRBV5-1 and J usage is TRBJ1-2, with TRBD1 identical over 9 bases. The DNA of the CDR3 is TGCGCCAGCAGACAGGGGGCGAGTGGCTACACCTTC. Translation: CASRQGASGYTF.